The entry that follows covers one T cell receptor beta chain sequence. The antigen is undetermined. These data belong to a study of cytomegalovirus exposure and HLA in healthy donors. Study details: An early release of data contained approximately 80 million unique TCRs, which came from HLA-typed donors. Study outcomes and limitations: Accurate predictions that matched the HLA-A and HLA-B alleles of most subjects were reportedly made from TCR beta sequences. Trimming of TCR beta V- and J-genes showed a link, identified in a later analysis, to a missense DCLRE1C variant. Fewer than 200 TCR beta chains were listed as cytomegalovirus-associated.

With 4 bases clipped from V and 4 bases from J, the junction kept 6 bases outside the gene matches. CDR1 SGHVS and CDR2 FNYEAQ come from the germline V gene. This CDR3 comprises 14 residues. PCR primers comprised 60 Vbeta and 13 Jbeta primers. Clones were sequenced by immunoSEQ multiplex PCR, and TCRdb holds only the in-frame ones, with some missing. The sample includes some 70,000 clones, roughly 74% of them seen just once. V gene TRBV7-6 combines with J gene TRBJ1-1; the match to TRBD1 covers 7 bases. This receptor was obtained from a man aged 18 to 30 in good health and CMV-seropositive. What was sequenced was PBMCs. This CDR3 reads CASSSRGSTTEAFF. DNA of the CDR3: TGTGCCAGCAGCTCCAGGGGGTCTACCACTGAAGCTTTCTTT.